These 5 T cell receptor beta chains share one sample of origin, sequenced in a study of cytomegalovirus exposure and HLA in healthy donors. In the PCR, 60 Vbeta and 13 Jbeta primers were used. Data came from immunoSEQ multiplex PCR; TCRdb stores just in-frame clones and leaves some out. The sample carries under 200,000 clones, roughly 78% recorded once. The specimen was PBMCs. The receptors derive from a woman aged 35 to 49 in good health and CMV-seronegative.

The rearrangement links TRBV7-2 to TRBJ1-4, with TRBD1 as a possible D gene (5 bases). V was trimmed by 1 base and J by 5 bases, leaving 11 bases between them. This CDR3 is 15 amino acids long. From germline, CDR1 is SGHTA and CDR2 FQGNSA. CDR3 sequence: CASSLDGGENEKLFF. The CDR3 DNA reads TGTGCCAGCAGCTTAGATGGAGGGGAGAATGAAAAACTGTTTTTT.

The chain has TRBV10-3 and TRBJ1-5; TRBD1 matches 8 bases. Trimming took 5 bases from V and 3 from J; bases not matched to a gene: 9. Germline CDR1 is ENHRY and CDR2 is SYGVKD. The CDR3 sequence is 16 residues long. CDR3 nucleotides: TGTGCCATCAGTTCACACGACAGGGGCACCAATCAGCCCCAGCATTTT. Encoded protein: CAISSHDRGTNQPQHF.

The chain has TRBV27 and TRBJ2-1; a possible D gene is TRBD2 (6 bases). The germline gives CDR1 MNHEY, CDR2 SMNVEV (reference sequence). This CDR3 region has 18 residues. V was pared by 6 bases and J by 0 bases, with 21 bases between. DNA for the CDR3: TGTGCCAGCAGCCCCCTCGTAGGAGGAGGGAGCTCCTACAATGAGCAGTTCTTC. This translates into CASSPLVGGGSSYNEQFF.

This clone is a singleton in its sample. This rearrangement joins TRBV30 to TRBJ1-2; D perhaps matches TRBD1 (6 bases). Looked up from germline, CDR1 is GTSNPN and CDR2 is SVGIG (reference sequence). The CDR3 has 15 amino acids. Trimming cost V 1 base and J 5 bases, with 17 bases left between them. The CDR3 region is CAWSAGAGAEYGYTF. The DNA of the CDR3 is TGTGCCTGGAGTGCGGGGGCGGGAGCGGAGTATGGCTACACCTTC.

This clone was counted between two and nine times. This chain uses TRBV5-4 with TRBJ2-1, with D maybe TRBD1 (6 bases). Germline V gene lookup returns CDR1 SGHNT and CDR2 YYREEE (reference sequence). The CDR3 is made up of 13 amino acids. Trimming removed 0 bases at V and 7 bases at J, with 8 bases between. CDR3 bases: TGTGCCAGCAGCTTGGAGGGGGTAAATGAGCAGTTCTTC. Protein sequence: CASSLEGVNEQFF. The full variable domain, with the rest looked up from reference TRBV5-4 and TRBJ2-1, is ETGVTQSPTHLIKTRGQQVTLRCSSQSGHNTVSWYQQALGQGPQFIFQYYREEENGRGNFPPRFSGLQFPNYSSELNVNALELDDSALYLCASSLEGVNEQFFGPGTRLTVL.